This TCR beta chain was recovered during a study of T-cell reconstitution after alpha-beta-depleted transplantation in children. Ten or more counts support this clonotype. The authors prepared the TCRbeta library with unique molecular identifiers. From the PCR reads, TCRdb called clonotypes with MiXCR, one entry per CDR3 protein. This table has hundreds of thousands of distinct CDR3 sequences, about a sixth appearing once. The germline V gene has CDR1 SGHRS and CDR2 YFSETQ. This CDR3 spans 15 amino acids. The V segment lost 0 bases and the J segment 4 bases; nucleotides outside the gene matches: 5. J is TRBJ2-7 and V is TRBV5-1, with 9 bases that match TRBD1. This receptor was taken from a human donor who donated a stem cell graft to a child with acute lymphoblastic leukemia. The source material was PBMCs from the stem cell graft donor, sampled from the stem cell graft. The CDR3 reads CASSLGGTGRYEQYF. Written as DNA, the CDR3 is TGCGCCAGCAGCTTGGGAGGGACAGGGAGATACGAGCAGTACTTC.